Detailed here is one T cell receptor beta chain. Its antigen is undetermined. Produced via immunoSEQ multiplex PCR; TCRdb's table is partial and in-frame only. The sample carries tens of thousands of clones, approximately 91% recorded once. The sample comes from a study of T cell responses to AZD1222 COVID-19 vaccine. Per germline, CDR1 SGDLS and CDR2 YYNGEE. Trimming removed 0 bases from V and 6 bases from J, with 13 bases in between. The CDR3 is 14 amino acids. Findings of the study overall: Close to half of all spike-specific TCRs reportedly target regions of the variants that are unmutated. The CD4 TCRs associated with vaccination extended across spike and predominated at 160-218 and 743-854. The donor group comprised mostly white British people and more females; the analysis possibly underestimated clonal diversity.

This sequence joins TRBV9 and TRBJ2-7; D gene ambiguous. The TCR was taken from an adult in good health. The material was peripheral blood, obtained on day 0 of AZD1222 vaccination. The CDR3 loop reads CASSVDGTLSEQYF. In DNA, the CDR3 is TGTGCCAGCAGCGTAGATGGCACCCTGAGCGAGCAGTACTTC. The full variable domain, completed using reference TRBV9 and TRBJ2-7, is DSGVTQTPKHLITATGQRVTLRCSPRSGDLSVYWYQQSLDQGLQFLIQYYNGEERAKGNILERFSAQQFPDLHSELNLSSLELGDSALYFCASSVDGTLSEQYFGPGTRLTVT.